This T cell receptor beta chain was recovered during a study of T cell responses to AZD1222 COVID-19 vaccine. At the level of the study: It was second doses at about 4 or about 12 weeks that were pooled. Overall study findings and caveats: An increase in Spike-specific TCR breadth and depth was observed after two AZD1222 doses. Vaccine-associated CD4 TCRs spanned spike, dominant at 160-218 and 743-854. Clonal diversity may have been underestimated, and the donors were mostly white British, with more females than males.

In regard to this clone: The antigen remains unidentified.

TCRdb keeps only in-frame clones here, not all; method: immunoSEQ multiplex PCR. The sample yields 150,000 to 200,000 clones, approximately 92% seen once. This CDR3 is built from 14 residues. V lost 2 bases, J lost 5 bases, and 13 bases lay in between. From germline, CDR1 is SGHNT and CDR2 YYREEE (reference sequence). This rearrangement joins TRBV5-4 to TRBJ2-5, with D possibly being TRBD2 (6 bases). This sequence originates from an adult in good health. The sample here was peripheral blood, taken on day 0 of AZD1222 vaccination. CDR3 nucleotides: TGTGCCAGCAGCTTCTTTGGAGGGAAGGAGACCCAGTACTTC. It is translated as CASSFFGGKETQYF. Combining the CDR3 with reference TRBV5-4 and TRBJ2-5 gives the whole variable domain ETGVTQSPTHLIKTRGQQVTLRCSSQSGHNTVSWYQQALGQGPQFIFQYYREEENGRGNFPPRFSGLQFPNYSSELNVNALELDDSALYLCASSFFGGKETQYFGPGTRLLVL.